What follows are 5 T cell receptor beta chains derived from one specimen sequenced in a study of brain T cells in children with intractable seizures. Sample time point: blood from clinic visit 5 months post-surgery; TSC patient then seizure free. Here immunoSEQ multiplex PCR was the method, and the copy in TCRdb shows in-frame clones only, minus some. Among 340,000 or so clones listed, over 90% were seen once. The source material was peripheral blood, sampled roughly 5 months after surgery. The receptors here all came from a boy in the first two years of life with tuberous sclerosis and intractable seizures.

The chain uses TRBV7-9 and TRBJ1-1; maybe TRBD1 (5 bases). Per germline, CDR1 SEHNR and CDR2 FQNEAQ (reference sequence). V lost 5 bases and J 8 bases, leaving 12 bases between the germline ends. The CDR3 totals 12 residues. The CDR3 DNA follows: TGTGCCAGCAGCCCCCTGGGGGTGGAAGCTTTCTTT. It is translated as CASSPLGVEAFF.

V and J are TRBV2 and TRBJ2-3; TRBD2 aligns across 8 bases. J was trimmed by 3 bases and V by 0 bases; bases with no gene match: 2. Germline CDR1 and CDR2: SNHLY and FYNNEI. The CDR3 is 15 amino acids. The CDR3 DNA follows: TGTGCCAGCAGTGAAGCGAGACTAGCGACAGATACGCAGTATTTT. Its translation: CASSEARLATDTQYF.

This chain joins TRBV27 and TRBJ1-5; 8 positions agree with TRBD1. Germline V gene lookup returns CDR1 MNHEY and CDR2 SMNVEV (reference sequence). The CDR3 covers 14 residues. V lost 8 bases to trimming and J lost 6 bases; unmatched junction nucleotides: 9. CDR3 in DNA: TGTGCCAGCTCAACCCAGGGGGCACGTCAGCCCCAGCATTTT. Its protein is CASSTQGARQPQHF.

This clone was counted a few times. This chain connects TRBV11-3 to TRBJ2-3, with 10 bases fitting TRBD2. Germline V gene data show CDR1 as SGHNT and CDR2 as YENEEA. With 5 bases clipped from V and 2 bases from J, the junction kept 4 bases outside the gene matches. The CDR3 is 15 amino acids. The CDR3 reads CASSTGTSATDTQYF. CDR3 DNA sequence: TGTGCCAGCAGCACCGGGACTAGCGCCACAGATACGCAGTATTTT.

The chain combines TRBV7-3 with TRBJ1-1; 9 bases line up with TRBD1. V lost 2 bases and J lost 1; bases outside the gene matches: 2. Per the germline V gene, CDR1 is SGHTA and CDR2 is FQGTGA. This CDR3 region has 15 residues. The CDR3 is CASSLLGQGNTEAFF. CDR3 nucleotide sequence: TGTGCCAGCAGCTTATTGGGACAGGGGAACACTGAAGCTTTCTTT. Full variable domain (outside the CDR3, taken from reference TRBV7-3 and TRBJ1-1): GAGVSQTPSNKVTEKGKYVELRCDPISGHTALYWYRQSLGQGPEFLIYFQGTGAADDSGLPNDRFFAVRPEGSVSTLKIQRTERGDSAVYLCASSLLGQGNTEAFFGQGTRLTVV.